The clone carrying this T cell receptor (beta chain) has only one observation. What it binds is unknown. The data are from a study of blood T cells in healthy people across ages. Study-level information: In model experiments, template switching was able to capture about one barcoded beta molecule for every two T cells that were present.

Study findings and constraints: Across the age range, TCR beta diversity per million T cells fell in a roughly linear way.

A second about 7 to 11 cycle PCR used barcoded and J-beta primers. Each cDNA was tagged by a template-switch adaptor containing 12 random nucleotides. Every sample gave at least 3 million paired-end reads containing CDR3. In TCRdb, the 5' RACE reads were re-called with MiXCR into one record per CDR3 protein. The sample yields 780,000 or so distinct CDR3 sequences, about 61% seen once. The sample was blood. The sequence derives from a man aged 40-55 years in good health.

CDR3 in amino acids: CASSYSIGRAGANVLTF. In DNA, the CDR3 is TGTGCCAGCAGTTACTCGATAGGCAGGGCTGGGGCCAACGTCCTGACTTTC. J is TRBJ2-6 and V is TRBV6-2 or TRBV6-3; a possible D gene is TRBD1 (5 bases). This CDR3 region has 17 residues. Germline CDR1 and CDR2: MNHEY and SVGEGT. V was clipped by 0 bases and J by 2 bases, with 11 bases between them.